A single sample is the source of the 27 T cell receptor beta chains below, sequenced in a study of shared clonotypes between healthy human individuals. The table came from immunoSEQ multiplex PCR; TCRdb's copy has only in-frame clones and leaves some out. The sample contains 780,000 or so clones, 55% to 80% of which appear only once. Sequences were obtained from memory CD4+ T cells sorted from blood. Described subset: CD45RA-negative fraction. All receptors come from a woman in her 30s in good health.

V and J are TRBV30 and TRBJ2-7; D could derive from TRBD1 or TRBD2 (6 bases each). This CDR3 spans 13 amino acids. Germline V lookup: CDR1 GTSNPN, CDR2 SVGIG (reference sequence). V was clipped by 1 base and J by 9 bases, with 16 bases between them. The CDR3 nucleotides read TGTGCCTGGAGTGCGGGGGCGGAATCCCGGCAGTACTTC. Translating gives CAWSAGAESRQYF.

The J gene is TRBJ1-2, the V gene TRBV6-6; D perhaps matches TRBD1 (6 bases). The CDR3 spans 15 residues. Germline-derived CDR1 and CDR2 are MNHNY and SVGAGI (reference sequence). Trimming removed 6 bases at V and 4 bases at J, with 18 bases between. Written as DNA, the CDR3 is TGTGCCAGCAGCCCAAGAATAGGACAGCTCTATGGCTACACCTTC. It codes for CASSPRIGQLYGYTF.

This chain joins TRBV7-2 and TRBJ2-3, with D perhaps TRBD1 or TRBD2 (5 bases each). The CDR3 spans 14 residues. CDR1 is SGHTA, CDR2 FQGNSA, per germline. The ends were cut back, 5 bases at V and 4 bases at J, with 13 bases in the middle. The CDR3 region has the DNA TGTGCCAGCAGCCTACTCAGAGGGGCAGATACGCAGTATTTT. This encodes CASSLLRGADTQYF.

A few counts support this clone. This chain joins TRBV2 and TRBJ2-6, with a possible D match to TRBD1 (5 bases). The CDR3 consists of 16 residues. Germline V gene sequence: CDR1 SNHLY, CDR2 FYNNEI. V was trimmed by 6 bases and J by 4 bases, leaving 16 bases between them. DNA for the CDR3: TGTGCCAGCAGGGCAGGGTCCGCGTTGGGGGCCAACGTCCTGACTTTC. Translation gives CASRAGSALGANVLTF.

The chain uses TRBV19 and TRBJ2-6, with unresolved D. Germline values: CDR1 LNHDA, CDR2 SQIVND (reference sequence). With 3 bases removed from V and 2 bases from J, the gap between germline ends came to 11 bases. This CDR3 has 16 amino acids. CDR3 region: CASSIGRPPGANVLTF. CDR3 bases: TGTGCCAGTAGTATTGGCAGGCCCCCTGGGGCCAACGTCCTGACTTTC.

The genes are TRBV28 and TRBJ2-7; a possible D gene is TRBD1 (6 bases). CDR3 length: 12 residues. Trimming took off 5 bases at V and 9 bases at J, with 14 bases between the two ends. CDR1 is MDHEN and CDR2 is SYDVKM in the germline V gene. CDR3 region: CASSQQGLGQYF. The CDR3 nucleotides are TGTGCCAGCAGTCAACAGGGTTTGGGGCAGTACTTC. Together with reference TRBV28 and TRBJ2-7, the CDR3 gives the full variable domain: DVKVTQSSRYLVKRTGEKVFLECVQDMDHENMFWYRQDPGLGLRLIYFSYDVKMKEKGDIPEGYSVSREKKERFSLILESASTNQTSMYLCASSQQGLGQYFGPGTRLTVT.

V and J are TRBV28 and TRBJ1-1, with D perhaps TRBD1 (6 bases). Germline V lookup: CDR1 MDHEN, CDR2 SYDVKM. The ends were cut back, 4 bases at V and 4 bases at J, with 19 bases in the middle. The CDR3 loop spans 16 amino acids. CDR3 DNA: TGTGCCAGCAGTTCCCCAGGACAGTTTATGTCCACTGAAGCTTTCTTT. Its protein product is CASSSPGQFMSTEAFF.

J is TRBJ2-7 and V is TRBV27; 10 bases match TRBD2. The CDR3 loop spans 16 amino acids. Germline CDR1 is MNHEY and CDR2 is SMNVEV (reference sequence). V was pared by 5 bases and J by 3 bases, with 10 bases of the junction left unmatched. In DNA, the CDR3 is TGTGCCAGCAGTCCCAGACTAGCGGGCGCCAACTACGAGCAGTACTTC. Its translation is CASSPRLAGANYEQYF.

The genes are TRBV18 and TRBJ2-7, with TRBD1 as a possible D gene (6 bases). This CDR3 has 15 residues. Trimming pared 2 bases from V and 0 bases from J, leaving 11 bases between. Germline CDR1 KGHSH, CDR2 LQKENI. CDR3 nucleotide sequence: TGTGCCAGCTCACCATCGCGGACAGCCTCCTACGAGCAGTACTTC. This sequence encodes CASSPSRTASYEQYF.

In this sample, this clone turned up a few times. The genes are TRBV5-1 and TRBJ2-1; no reliable D call. Trimming pared 4 bases from V and 0 bases from J, leaving 8 bases between. Looked up from germline, CDR1 is SGHRS and CDR2 is YFSETQ. The CDR3 totals 14 residues. The CDR3 DNA reads TGCGCCAGCAGCCAGGCTGGCTCCTACAATGAGCAGTTCTTC. Its protein is CASSQAGSYNEQFF.

CDR3 nucleotide sequence: TGTGCCAGCAGTTTATGGGGCGGAGGGGGGTTGAGAACCGGGGAGCTGTTTTTT. It specifies CASSLWGGGGLRTGELFF. The J gene is TRBJ2-2, the V gene TRBV27; D may be TRBD1 or TRBD2 (6 bases each). The germline V gene encodes CDR1 MNHEY and CDR2 SMNVEV (reference sequence). V dropped 1 base and J dropped 5 bases, with 20 bases sitting between them. The CDR3 is 18 residues long.

V usage is TRBV5-1 and J usage is TRBJ2-5; D is unclear. The germline gives CDR1 SGHRS, CDR2 YFSETQ. This CDR3 has 15 amino acids. V was clipped by 3 bases and J by 2 bases, with 14 bases between them. The DNA for the CDR3 is TGCGCCAGCAGCTGGTTAGGATCAGATCAAGAGACCCAGTACTTC. The encoded protein is CASSWLGSDQETQYF.

This chain connects TRBV28 to TRBJ2-5, with D possibly being TRBD1 (7 bases). Trimming left V 6 bases short and J 0 bases short, with 14 bases between. Germline V gives CDR1 MDHEN, CDR2 SYDVKM. The CDR3 length is 15 residues. The CDR3 sequence: CASSRGGTDQETQYF. The CDR3 bases are TGTGCCAGCAGCCGAGGCGGGACAGACCAAGAGACCCAGTACTTC.

This chain joins TRBV4-1 and TRBJ2-1; TRBD1 matches 7 bases. V was clipped by 4 bases and J by 2 bases; unmatched bases: 8. Germline V gene data show CDR1 as MGHRA and CDR2 as YSYEKL. This CDR3 comprises 16 residues. The CDR3 nucleotides are TGCGCCAGCAGCCGCGAGGGTAGGGGGCCCTACAATGAGCAGTTCTTC. It yields the protein CASSREGRGPYNEQFF.

The chain combines TRBV6-1 with TRBJ2-5, with 11 bases lining up with TRBD1. The V gene end was trimmed by 7 bases and the J gene end by 1 base; junction bases not matched to a gene: 5. The CDR3 runs 15 residues. Germline loops: CDR1 MNHNS, CDR2 SASEGT. This CDR3 reads CASTQDRGLQETQYF. The CDR3 nucleotides read TGTGCCAGCACCCAGGACAGGGGGCTCCAAGAGACCCAGTACTTC.

The genes are TRBV15 and TRBJ2-7; no reliable D call. CDR1 is LNHNV, CDR2 YYDKDF, per germline (reference sequence). Trimming removed 1 base at V and 4 bases at J, with 14 bases between. This CDR3 region has 15 residues. The CDR3 nucleotides read TGTGCCACCAGCAGAGTTGATTTCCGAGGATACGAGCAGTACTTC. As protein: CATSRVDFRGYEQYF.

This clone has more than one count but fewer than ten. The chain has TRBV28 and TRBJ1-5, with D possibly being TRBD1 (6 bases). Germline V lookup: CDR1 MDHEN, CDR2 SYDVKM. CDR3 length equals 16 residues. Between the trimmed V and J ends, which lost 4 bases and 3 bases, there was a span of 16 bases. The CDR3 nucleotides read TGTGCCAGCAGTTCCCGAACAGGGTTTAACAATCAGCCCCAGCATTTT. Encoded protein: CASSSRTGFNNQPQHF.

Note on this clone: The sample has other DNA sequences that encode this CDR3 too. The CDR3 bases are TGTGCCAGCAGTTTACGGAGGGAAGCTTTCTTT. Protein: CASSLRREAFF. V gene TRBV28 combines with J gene TRBJ1-1, with D uncertain. The germline CDR1 and CDR2 sequences are MDHEN and SYDVKM. The CDR3 is 11 amino acids. The V and J ends lost 2 bases and 8 bases respectively, with 6 bases between them.

The chain carries TRBV7-3 and TRBJ1-1; D not certain. Trimming shortened V by 2 bases and J by 3 bases, and 10 bases separated the two germline ends. Germline V gene sequence: CDR1 SGHTA, CDR2 FQGTGA. The CDR3 is 14 amino acids. The CDR3 DNA sequence: TGTGCCAGCAGCTTAGTCGGCCGGCACACTGAAGCTTTCTTT. It encodes CASSLVGRHTEAFF.

V gene TRBV7-8 combines with J gene TRBJ2-6, with 8 bases that match TRBD2. The CDR3 loop spans 18 amino acids. The germline V gene encodes CDR1 SGHVS and CDR2 FQNEAQ. After removal of 2 bases from V and 0 bases from J, the junction contained 6 bases not matched to a gene. CDR3 DNA sequence: TGTGCCAGCAGCTTAAGCGGGAGAAGAGTCTCTGGGGCCAACGTCCTGACTTTC. It codes for CASSLSGRRVSGANVLTF.

The CDR3 loop is CAISVERGPHQPQHF. DNA for the CDR3: TGTGCCATCAGTGTAGAAAGGGGGCCTCATCAGCCCCAGCATTTT. This chain joins TRBV10-3 and TRBJ1-5, with 7 bases identical to TRBD1. V trimming: 4 bases; J trimming: 5 bases; junction bases outside the gene matches: 8. There are 15 residues in the CDR3. CDR1 is ENHRY, CDR2 SYGVKD, per germline.

Only one count was recorded for this clone. The rearrangement links TRBV29-1 to TRBJ1-1, with D possibly being TRBD1 (6 bases). Trimming removed 0 bases from V and 4 bases from J, with 12 bases in between. Germline CDR1 is SQVTM and CDR2 is ANQGSEA. The CDR3 covers 14 residues. DNA of the CDR3: TGCAGCGTTGAAGATCGTTCAGGGGTCACTGAAGCTTTCTTT. This gives the protein CSVEDRSGVTEAFF.

This sequence joins TRBV7-2 and TRBJ2-2; D gene unclear. Germline CDR1 is SGHTA and CDR2 is FQGNSA. The CDR3 length is 16 residues. V was trimmed by 4 bases and J by 2 bases, leaving 14 bases between them. CDR3: CASSYSGLPNTGELFF. The CDR3 DNA reads as TGTGCCAGCAGCTATTCAGGCCTCCCTAACACCGGGGAGCTGTTTTTT. Complete variable domain (other parts from reference TRBV7-2 and TRBJ2-2): GAGVSQSPSNKVTEKGKDVELRCDPISGHTALYWYRQSLGQGLEFLIYFQGNSAPDKSGLPSDRFSAERTGGSVSTLTIQRTQQEDSAVYLCASSYSGLPNTGELFFGEGSRLTVL.

This clone came up a few times. This rearrangement joins TRBV7-8 to TRBJ2-7, with TRBD2 matching 11 bases. The CDR3 is made up of 18 amino acids. V gave up 3 bases and J gave up 5 bases; unmatched junction bases: 15. Germline loops: CDR1 SGHVS, CDR2 FQNEAQ. In DNA form, the CDR3 reads TGTGCCAGCAGCTTGATCACTAGCGGGAGATACCGGTTGGACGAGCAGTACTTC. Amino acid sequence: CASSLITSGRYRLDEQYF.

The chain is built from TRBV5-4 and TRBJ1-2; 7 bases line up with TRBD1. Looked up from germline, CDR1 is SGHNT and CDR2 is YYREEE (reference sequence). V lost 4 bases and J lost 12; bases outside the gene matches: 12. This CDR3 has 13 amino acids. The CDR3 reads CASSPSSDRVDTF. CDR3 coding DNA: TGTGCCAGCAGCCCGTCCTCCGACAGGGTGGACACCTTC.

The chain has TRBV6-6 and TRBJ2-1, with TRBD1 identical over 7 bases. The germline gives CDR1 MNHNY, CDR2 SVGAGI (reference sequence). The CDR3 length is 15 residues. The V and J ends lost 7 bases and 0 bases, in that order; junction bases with no gene match: 6. CDR3 bases: TGTGCCAGCAATACGGACAGGAGCTCCTACAATGAGCAGTTCTTC. Its protein is CASNTDRSSYNEQFF.

The chain combines TRBV7-8 with TRBJ2-7; TRBD2 matches at 14 bases. The CDR3 is 19 amino acids. V lost 4 bases and J lost 5; bases outside the gene matches: 16. Germline CDR1 reads SGHVS; CDR2 reads FQNEAQ. In DNA form, the CDR3 reads TGTGCCAGCAGCTCCTCCCCGGGACTAGCGGGAGTAGTGGGGCACGAGCAGTACTTC. Encoded protein: CASSSSPGLAGVVGHEQYF.